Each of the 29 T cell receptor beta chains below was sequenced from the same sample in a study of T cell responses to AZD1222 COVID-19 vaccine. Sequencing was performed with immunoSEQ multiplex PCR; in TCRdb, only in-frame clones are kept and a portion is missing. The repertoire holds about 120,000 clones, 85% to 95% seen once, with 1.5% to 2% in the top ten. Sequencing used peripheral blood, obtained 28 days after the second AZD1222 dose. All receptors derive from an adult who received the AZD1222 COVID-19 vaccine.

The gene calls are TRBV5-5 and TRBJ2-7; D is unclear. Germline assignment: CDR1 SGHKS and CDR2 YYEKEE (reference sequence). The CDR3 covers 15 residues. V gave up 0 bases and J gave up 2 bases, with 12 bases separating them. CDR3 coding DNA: TGTGCCAGCAGCTTGGGTCCCGACGGACCCTACGAGCAGTACTTC. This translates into CASSLGPDGPYEQYF.

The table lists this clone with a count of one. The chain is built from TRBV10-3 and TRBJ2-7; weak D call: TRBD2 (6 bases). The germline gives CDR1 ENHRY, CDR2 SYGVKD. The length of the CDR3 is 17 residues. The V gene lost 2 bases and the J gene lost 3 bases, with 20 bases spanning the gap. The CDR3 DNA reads TGTGCCATCAGTGAGGGGAGGTTTCGGGCGTACGACTACGAGCAGTACTTC. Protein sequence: CAISEGRFRAYDYEQYF.

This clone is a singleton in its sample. DNA of the CDR3: TGTGCCAGTAGTAATGGCGGACTCAATTCACCCCTCCACTTT. Encoded protein: CASSNGGLNSPLHF. The chain links TRBV19 to TRBJ1-6; D ambiguous. CDR3 length: 14 amino acids. V was cut by 4 bases and J by 7 bases, with 11 bases left in between. CDR1 is LNHDA, CDR2 SQIVND, per germline (reference sequence). The full variable domain, completed using reference TRBV19 and TRBJ1-6, is DGGITQSPKYLFRKEGQNVTLSCEQNLNHDAMYWYRQDPGQGLRLIYYSQIVNDFQKGDIAEGYSVSREKKESFPLTVTSAQKNPTAFYLCASSNGGLNSPLHFGNGTRLTVT.

The CDR3 DNA reads as TGTGCCAGCAGTTTGCTAGGGGCCAATCAGCCCCAGCATTTT. Translated, it gives CASSLLGANQPQHF. The genes are TRBV27 and TRBJ1-5, with D possibly being TRBD1 (5 bases). CDR1 is MNHEY and CDR2 is SMNVEV in the germline V gene (reference sequence). This CDR3 spans 14 amino acids. V shed 3 bases and J shed 3 bases, with 9 bases lying between them.

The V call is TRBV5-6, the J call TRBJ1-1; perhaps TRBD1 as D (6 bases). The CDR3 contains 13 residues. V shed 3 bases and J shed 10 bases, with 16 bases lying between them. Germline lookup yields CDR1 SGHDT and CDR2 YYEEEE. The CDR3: CASSYGTRGAAFF. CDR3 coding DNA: TGTGCCAGCAGCTACGGGACCCGGGGGGCAGCTTTCTTT.

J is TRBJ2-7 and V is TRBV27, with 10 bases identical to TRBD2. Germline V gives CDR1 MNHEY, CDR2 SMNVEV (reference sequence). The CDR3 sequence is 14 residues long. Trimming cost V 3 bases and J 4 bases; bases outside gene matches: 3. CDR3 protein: CASSLEREGYEQYF. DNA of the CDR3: TGTGCCAGCAGTTTGGAGCGGGAGGGATACGAGCAGTACTTC.

The CDR3 coding sequence is TGTGCCAGCAGGGGACAGGGGGCGTCTAGCACAGATACGCAGTATTTT. Translated, it gives CASRGQGASSTDTQYF. The J gene is TRBJ2-3, the V gene TRBV7-3; 12 bases match TRBD1. This CDR3 comprises 16 residues. V lost 6 bases to trimming and J lost 0 bases; unmatched junction nucleotides: 4. Germline assignment: CDR1 SGHTA and CDR2 FQGTGA.

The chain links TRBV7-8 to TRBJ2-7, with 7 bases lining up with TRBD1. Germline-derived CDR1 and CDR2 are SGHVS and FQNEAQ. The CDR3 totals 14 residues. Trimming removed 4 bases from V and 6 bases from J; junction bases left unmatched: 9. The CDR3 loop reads CASSWNRGAAEQYF. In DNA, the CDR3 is TGTGCCAGCAGCTGGAACAGGGGAGCGGCCGAGCAGTACTTC.

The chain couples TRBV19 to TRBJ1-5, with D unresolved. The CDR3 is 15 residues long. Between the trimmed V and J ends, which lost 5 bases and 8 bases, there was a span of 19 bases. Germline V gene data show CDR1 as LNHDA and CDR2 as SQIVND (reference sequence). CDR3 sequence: CASSEPGVRLEPQHF. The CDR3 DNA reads TGTGCCAGTAGTGAGCCGGGTGTCAGATTGGAGCCCCAGCATTTT. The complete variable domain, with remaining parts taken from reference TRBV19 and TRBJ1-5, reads DGGITQSPKYLFRKEGQNVTLSCEQNLNHDAMYWYRQDPGQGLRLIYYSQIVNDFQKGDIAEGYSVSREKKESFPLTVTSAQKNPTAFYLCASSEPGVRLEPQHFGDGTRLSIL.

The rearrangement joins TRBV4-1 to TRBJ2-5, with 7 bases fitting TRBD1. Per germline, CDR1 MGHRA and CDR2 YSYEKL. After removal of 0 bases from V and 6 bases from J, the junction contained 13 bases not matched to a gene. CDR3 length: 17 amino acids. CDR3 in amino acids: CASSQEKGGALIQTQYF. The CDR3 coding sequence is TGCGCCAGCAGCCAAGAAAAAGGGGGCGCCTTAATCCAGACCCAGTACTTC.

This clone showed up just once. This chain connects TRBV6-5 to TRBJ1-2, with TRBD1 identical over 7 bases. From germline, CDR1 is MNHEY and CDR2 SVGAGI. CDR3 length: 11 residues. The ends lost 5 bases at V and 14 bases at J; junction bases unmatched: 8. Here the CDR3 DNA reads TGTGCCAGCAGTACCCGAGGGGGCACGACCTTC. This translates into CASSTRGGTTF.

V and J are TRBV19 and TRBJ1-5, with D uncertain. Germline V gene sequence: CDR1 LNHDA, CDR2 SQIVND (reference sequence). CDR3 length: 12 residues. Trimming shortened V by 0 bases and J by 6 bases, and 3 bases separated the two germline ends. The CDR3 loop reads CASSIDVQPQHF. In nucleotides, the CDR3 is TGTGCCAGTAGTATAGATGTTCAGCCCCAGCATTTT.

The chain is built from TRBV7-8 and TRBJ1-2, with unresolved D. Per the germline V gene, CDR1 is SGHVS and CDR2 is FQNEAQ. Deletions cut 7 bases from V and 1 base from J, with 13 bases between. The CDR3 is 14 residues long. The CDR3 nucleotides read TGTGCCAGCACGCACCCAGGTCTTAACTATGGCTACACCTTC. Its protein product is CASTHPGLNYGYTF.

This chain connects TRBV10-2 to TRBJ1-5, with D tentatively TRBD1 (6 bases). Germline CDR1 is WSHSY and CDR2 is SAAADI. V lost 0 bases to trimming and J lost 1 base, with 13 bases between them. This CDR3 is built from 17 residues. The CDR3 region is CASSESPWGASNQPQHF. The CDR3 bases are TGCGCCAGCAGTGAGTCTCCTTGGGGGGCCAGCAATCAGCCCCAGCATTTT.

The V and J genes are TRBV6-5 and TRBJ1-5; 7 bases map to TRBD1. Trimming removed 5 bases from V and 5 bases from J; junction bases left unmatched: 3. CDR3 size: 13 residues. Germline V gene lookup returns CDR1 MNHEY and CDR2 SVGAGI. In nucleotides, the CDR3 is TGTGCCAGCAGTATCGACAGGGATCAGCCCCAGCATTTT. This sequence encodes CASSIDRDQPQHF.

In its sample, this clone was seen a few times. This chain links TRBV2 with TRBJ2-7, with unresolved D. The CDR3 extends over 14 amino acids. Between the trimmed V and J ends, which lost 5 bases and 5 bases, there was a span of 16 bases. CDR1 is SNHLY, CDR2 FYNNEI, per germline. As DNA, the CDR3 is TGTGCCAGCAGTTCGACCGGCGGATGGGACGAGCAGTACTTC. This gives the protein CASSSTGGWDEQYF.

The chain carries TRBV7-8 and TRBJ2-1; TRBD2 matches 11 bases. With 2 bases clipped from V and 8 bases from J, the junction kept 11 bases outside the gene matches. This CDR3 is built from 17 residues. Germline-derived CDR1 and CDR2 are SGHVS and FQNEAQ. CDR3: CASSLLRLGSGRDEQFF. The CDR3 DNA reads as TGTGCCAGCAGCTTATTGAGATTGGGTAGCGGGAGGGATGAGCAGTTCTTC.

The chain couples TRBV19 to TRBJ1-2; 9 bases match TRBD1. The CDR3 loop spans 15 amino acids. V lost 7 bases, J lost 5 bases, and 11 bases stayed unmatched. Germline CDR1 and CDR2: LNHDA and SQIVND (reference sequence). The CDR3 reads CASTMGTGREYGYTF. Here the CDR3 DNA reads TGTGCCAGTACCATGGGGACAGGGAGAGAGTATGGCTACACCTTC.

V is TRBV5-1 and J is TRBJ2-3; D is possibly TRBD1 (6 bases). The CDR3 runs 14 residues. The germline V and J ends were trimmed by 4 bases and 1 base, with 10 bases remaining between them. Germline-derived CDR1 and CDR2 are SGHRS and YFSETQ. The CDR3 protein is CASSIGQRTDTQYF. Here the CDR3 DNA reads TGCGCCAGCAGCATTGGACAGCGCACAGATACGCAGTATTTT.

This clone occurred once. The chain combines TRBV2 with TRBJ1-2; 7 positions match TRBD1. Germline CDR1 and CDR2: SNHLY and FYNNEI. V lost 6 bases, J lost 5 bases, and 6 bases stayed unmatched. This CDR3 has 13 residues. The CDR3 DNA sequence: TGTGCCAGCAGAGGGGGCGCCTTGTATGGCTACACCTTC. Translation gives CASRGGALYGYTF. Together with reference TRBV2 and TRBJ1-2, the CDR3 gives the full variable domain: EPEVTQTPSHQVTQMGQEVILRCVPISNHLYFYWYRQILGQKVEFLVSFYNNEISEKSEIFDDQFSVERPDGSNFTLKIRSTKLEDSAMYFCASRGGALYGYTFGSGTRLTVV.

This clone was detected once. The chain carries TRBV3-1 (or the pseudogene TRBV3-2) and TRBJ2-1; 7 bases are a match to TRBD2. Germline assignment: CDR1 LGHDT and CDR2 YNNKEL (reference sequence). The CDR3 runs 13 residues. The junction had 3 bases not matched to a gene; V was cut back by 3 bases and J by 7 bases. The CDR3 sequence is CASSQRGGNEQFF. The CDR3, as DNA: TGTGCCAGCAGCCAGCGGGGAGGGAATGAGCAGTTCTTC.

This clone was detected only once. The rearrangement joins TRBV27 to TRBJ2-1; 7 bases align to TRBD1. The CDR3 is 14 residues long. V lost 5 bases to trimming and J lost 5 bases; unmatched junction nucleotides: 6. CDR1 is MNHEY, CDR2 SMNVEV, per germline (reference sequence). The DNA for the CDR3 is TGTGCCAGCAGTGTGGGACAGCCTAACAATGAGCAGTTCTTC. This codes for CASSVGQPNNEQFF.

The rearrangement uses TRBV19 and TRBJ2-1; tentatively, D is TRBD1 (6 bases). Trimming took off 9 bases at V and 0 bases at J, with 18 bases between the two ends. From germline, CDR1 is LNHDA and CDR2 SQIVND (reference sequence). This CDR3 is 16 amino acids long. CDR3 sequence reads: CASAVLGGTSYNEQFF. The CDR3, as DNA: TGTGCCAGCGCCGTCTTAGGGGGAACCTCCTACAATGAGCAGTTCTTC.

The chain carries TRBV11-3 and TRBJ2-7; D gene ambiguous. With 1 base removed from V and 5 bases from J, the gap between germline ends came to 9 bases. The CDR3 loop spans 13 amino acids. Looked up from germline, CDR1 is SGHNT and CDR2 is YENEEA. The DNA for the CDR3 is TGTGCCAGCAGCTTAGGGGCCGAGCACGAGCAGTACTTC. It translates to CASSLGAEHEQYF.

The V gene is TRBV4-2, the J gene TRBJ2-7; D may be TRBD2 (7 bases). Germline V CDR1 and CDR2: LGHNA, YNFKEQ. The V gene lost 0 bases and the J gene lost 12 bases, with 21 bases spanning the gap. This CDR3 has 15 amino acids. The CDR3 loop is CASSQDQVGGGVRYF. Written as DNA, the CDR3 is TGTGCCAGCAGCCAAGATCAGGTGGGAGGGGGGGTAAGGTACTTC.

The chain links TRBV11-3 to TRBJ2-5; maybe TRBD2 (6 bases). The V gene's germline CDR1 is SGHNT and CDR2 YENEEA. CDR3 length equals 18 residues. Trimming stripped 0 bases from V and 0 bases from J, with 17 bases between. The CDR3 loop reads CASSLEQSGRGNQETQYF. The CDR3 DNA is TGTGCCAGCAGCTTAGAACAAAGCGGTCGGGGGAACCAAGAGACCCAGTACTTC.

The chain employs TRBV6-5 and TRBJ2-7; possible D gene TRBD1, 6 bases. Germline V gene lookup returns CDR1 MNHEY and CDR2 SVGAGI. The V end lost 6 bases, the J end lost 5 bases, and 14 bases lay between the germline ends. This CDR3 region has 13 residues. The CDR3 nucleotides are TGTGCCAGCAGGGGGGACAACGACGACGAGCAGTACTTC. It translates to CASRGDNDDEQYF.

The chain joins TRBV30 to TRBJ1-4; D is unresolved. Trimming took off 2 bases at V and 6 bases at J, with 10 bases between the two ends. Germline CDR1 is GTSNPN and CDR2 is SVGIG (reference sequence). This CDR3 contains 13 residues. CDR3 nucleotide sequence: TGTGCCTGGAGTCCCGGGTTATATGAAAAACTGTTTTTT. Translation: CAWSPGLYEKLFF.

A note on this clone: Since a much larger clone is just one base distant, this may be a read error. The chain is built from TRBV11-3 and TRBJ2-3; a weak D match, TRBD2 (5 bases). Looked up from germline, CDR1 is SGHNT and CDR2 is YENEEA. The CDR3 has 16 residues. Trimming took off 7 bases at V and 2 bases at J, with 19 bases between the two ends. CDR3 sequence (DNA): TGTGCCAGCAACTCCCGAGGGTCGGGGATCACAGATACGCAGTATTTT. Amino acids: CASNSRGSGITDTQYF.